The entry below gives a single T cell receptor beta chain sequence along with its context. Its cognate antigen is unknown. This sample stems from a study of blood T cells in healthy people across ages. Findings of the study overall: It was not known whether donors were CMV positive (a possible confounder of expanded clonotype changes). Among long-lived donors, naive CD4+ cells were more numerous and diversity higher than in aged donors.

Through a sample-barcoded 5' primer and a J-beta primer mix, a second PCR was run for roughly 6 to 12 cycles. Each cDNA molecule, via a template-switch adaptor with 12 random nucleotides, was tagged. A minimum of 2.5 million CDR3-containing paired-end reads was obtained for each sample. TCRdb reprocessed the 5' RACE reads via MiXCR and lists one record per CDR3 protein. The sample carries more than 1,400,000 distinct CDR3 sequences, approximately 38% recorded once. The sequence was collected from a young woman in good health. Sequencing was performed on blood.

CDR3 protein: CASGFTTPLAQETQYF. CDR3 sequence (DNA): TGTGCTAGTGGTTTTACTACTCCTTTGGCCCAAGAGACCCAGTACTTC. This chain joins TRBV12-5 and TRBJ2-5, with D unresolved. Per germline, CDR1 LGHNT and CDR2 FRNRAP. Trimming pared 3 bases from V and 1 base from J, leaving 15 bases between. This CDR3 has 16 amino acids.